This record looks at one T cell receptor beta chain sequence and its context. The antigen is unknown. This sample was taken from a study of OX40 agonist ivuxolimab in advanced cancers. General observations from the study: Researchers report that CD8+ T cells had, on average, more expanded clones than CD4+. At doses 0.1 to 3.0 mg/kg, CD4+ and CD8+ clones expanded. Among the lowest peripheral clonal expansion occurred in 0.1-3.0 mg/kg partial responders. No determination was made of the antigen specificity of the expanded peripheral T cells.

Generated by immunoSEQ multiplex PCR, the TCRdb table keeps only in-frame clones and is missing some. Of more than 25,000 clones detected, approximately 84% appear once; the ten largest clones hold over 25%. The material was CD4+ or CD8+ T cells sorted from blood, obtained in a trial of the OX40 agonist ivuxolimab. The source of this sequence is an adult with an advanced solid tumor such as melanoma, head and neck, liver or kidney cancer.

The CDR3 DNA follows: TGTGCCAGCAGCCCATTTTCACAGGGACTCACAGATACGCAGTATTTT. It is translated as CASSPFSQGLTDTQYF. This chain uses TRBV9 with TRBJ2-3, with D perhaps matching TRBD1 or TRBD2 (6 bases each). Germline V CDR1 and CDR2: SGDLS, YYNGEE. The CDR3 is made up of 16 amino acids. Trimming removed 4 bases at V and 2 bases at J, with 17 bases between.